This TCR beta chain was obtained from a study of blood T cells in healthy people across ages. Study observations and caveats: Lack of knowledge of donor CMV status possibly confounded expanded clonotype changes. The study could not conclusively compare naive and antigen-experienced cells, given its unsorted PBMCs.

A note on this clonotype: Antigen unknown.

Donation came from healthy Caucasian individuals in Russia who were aged about 6 to 95. The CDR3 contains 15 residues. The germline V gene encodes CDR1 SGHRS and CDR2 YFSETQ. With 2 bases removed from V and 13 bases from J, the gap between germline ends came to 22 bases. Using a J-beta primer mix together with a sample-barcoded 5' primer, a second PCR was run for roughly 6 to 11 cycles. There were at least 3 million CDR3-containing paired-end reads obtained from each sample. TCRdb reprocessed the 5' RACE reads via MiXCR and lists one record per CDR3 protein. Among some 640,000 distinct CDR3 sequences, roughly 49% were seen once, and the ten largest hold roughly 31%.

This chain connects TRBV5-1 to TRBJ2-1; TRBD2 is a possible D gene (6 bases). This clonotype was sampled from a woman aged 55-70 years in good health. Sequenced: blood. The chain's CDR3 is CASSFPGTHGETQFF. For the CDR3, the DNA is TGCGCCAGCAGCTTCCCCGGGACTCATGGAGAGACCCAGTTCTTC.